This TCR beta chain originates from a study of graft-versus-host responses after intestinal transplantation. About the study: Every recipient underwent anti-thymocyte globulin induction, then tacrolimus and steroids for about three years.

In the case of this clone: Antigen unknown.

From germline, CDR1 is SEHNR and CDR2 FQNEAQ (reference sequence). The CDR3 loop spans 13 amino acids. Trimming removed 6 bases from V and 2 bases from J, with 7 bases in between. Sequenced by immunoSEQ multiplex PCR; TCRdb stores in-frame clones only, minus some. This table has around 99,000 clones, approximately 94% appearing once. Overall study results and limits: Clonal ratios of graft-versus-host to host-versus-graft in allografts were high for patients exhibiting graft-donor T cell macrochimerism. Researchers found GvH clones in recipient marrow, and some showed up first in ileum or blood.

The chain uses TRBV7-9 and TRBJ1-4; D may be TRBD1 (6 bases). The starting material was unstimulated CD8+ T cells sorted from spleen or lymph node cells, obtained before intestinal transplant. This clonotype originated in a human donor who received an intestinal transplant. CDR3 residues: CASSGGTNEKLFF. For the CDR3, the DNA is TGTGCCAGCAGTGGGGGCACTAATGAAAAACTGTTTTTT.